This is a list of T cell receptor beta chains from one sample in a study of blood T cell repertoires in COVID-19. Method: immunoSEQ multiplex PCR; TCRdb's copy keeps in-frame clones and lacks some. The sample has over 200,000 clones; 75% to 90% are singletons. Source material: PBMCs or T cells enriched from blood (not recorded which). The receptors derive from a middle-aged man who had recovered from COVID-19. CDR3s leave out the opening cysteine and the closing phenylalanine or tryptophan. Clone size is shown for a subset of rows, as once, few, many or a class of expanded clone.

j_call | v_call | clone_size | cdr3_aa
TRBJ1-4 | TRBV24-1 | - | ATSGRGTDNEKLF
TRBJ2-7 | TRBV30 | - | AWSGGGVEQY
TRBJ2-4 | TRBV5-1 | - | ASSLTEPPQNIQY
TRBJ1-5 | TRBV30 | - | AWSEVSGNQPQH
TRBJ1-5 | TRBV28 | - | ASSLGQGVISNQPQH
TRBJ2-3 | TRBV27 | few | ASSGTSSTDTQY
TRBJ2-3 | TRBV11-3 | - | ASSLGLAATDTQY
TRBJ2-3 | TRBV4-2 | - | ASSQEAGGDGTDTQY
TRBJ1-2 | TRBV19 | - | ASSIALTGIPYGYT
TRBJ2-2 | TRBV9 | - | ASSVASGSSGELF
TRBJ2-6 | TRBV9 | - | ASSDRGSGANVLT
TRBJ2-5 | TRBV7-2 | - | ASSLVRDRGRETQY
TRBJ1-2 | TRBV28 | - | ASSLTGAQANYGYT
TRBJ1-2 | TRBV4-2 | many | ASSQDSGSYGYT
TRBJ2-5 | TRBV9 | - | ASSVGEIQETQY
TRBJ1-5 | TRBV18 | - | ASSPPGMNNQPQH
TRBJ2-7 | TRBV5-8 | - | ASSLRWSVYEQY
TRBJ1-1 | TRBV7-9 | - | ASSLQALGTEAF